These 21 T cell receptor beta chains share one sample of origin, sequenced in a study of T-cell memory formation after mild COVID-19. TCRdb reanalysed the 5' RACE reads using MiXCR and keeps one entry per CDR3 protein. This sample yields almost 550,000 distinct CDR3 sequences, of which 20% are seen a single time; around 13% belongs to the top ten. The specimen was PBMCs or a T cell subset sorted from them (not recorded which). These receptor sequences come from an adult woman who had mild COVID-19 (a few samples of this study predate the infection). Cell type and time point are not known.

Many counts were recorded for this clonotype. This chain uses TRBV27 with TRBJ1-6, with D possibly matching TRBD1 (5 bases). The CDR3 runs 16 residues. V was pared by 4 bases and J by 8 bases, with 18 bases between. CDR1 and CDR2 from the germline V gene are MNHEY and SMNVEV (reference sequence). CDR3 protein: CASSWRGRWGDSPLHF. The CDR3 DNA sequence: TGTGCCAGCAGTTGGCGGGGACGGTGGGGGGATTCACCCCTCCACTTT.

This clonotype showed up just a few times. This chain links TRBV7-9 with TRBJ2-5; 11 bases are shared with TRBD2. The CDR3 runs 18 residues. V dropped 3 bases and J dropped 3; count of bases not matched to a gene: 12. Germline CDR1 and CDR2: SEHNR and FQNEAQ (reference sequence). The DNA for the CDR3 is TGTGCCAGCAGCTTCCCTACTAGCGGGAGAACACCAAAAGAGACCCAGTACTTC. Translation gives CASSFPTSGRTPKETQYF.

This clonotype was counted at least ten times. The V gene is TRBV20-1, the J gene TRBJ2-7; TRBD2 might be the D (6 bases). The CDR3 loop spans 12 amino acids. Germline CDR1 reads DFQATT; CDR2 reads SNEGSKA (reference sequence). Trimming removed 6 bases at V and 3 bases at J, with 12 bases between. CDR3 DNA: TGCAGTGCGTCGGGAGCGGGCTACGAGCAGTACTTC. It encodes CSASGAGYEQYF.

This clonotype came up a few times. This chain joins TRBV7-2 and TRBJ2-2, with 11 bases fitting TRBD2. V trimming: 5 bases; J trimming: 1 base; junction bases outside the gene matches: 6. Per germline, CDR1 SGHTA and CDR2 FQGNSA. The CDR3 extends over 17 amino acids. CDR3 loop: CASSQRGLAENTGELFF. The CDR3 nucleotides are TGTGCCAGCAGCCAAAGGGGACTAGCGGAGAACACCGGGGAGCTGTTTTTT.

The rearrangement links TRBV5-6 to TRBJ1-2, with D uncertain. Germline CDR1 and CDR2: SGHDT and YYEEEE. The germline V and J ends were trimmed by 0 bases and 2 bases, with 8 bases remaining between them. CDR3 length equals 14 residues. CDR3 coding DNA: TGTGCCAGCAGCTTGGTATCACGGAACTATGGCTACACCTTC. Its translation is CASSLVSRNYGYTF.

This chain connects TRBV12-3 or TRBV12-4 to TRBJ2-1; TRBD2 aligns across 10 bases. Trimming at V came to 6 bases and at J to 5 bases, leaving 13 bases not matched to a gene. The length of the CDR3 is 17 residues. CDR3 in DNA: TGTGCCAGCAGCGAACTTAGCGGGAGGCCGGGGGACAATGAGCAGTTCTTC. Amino acids: CASSELSGRPGDNEQFF.

This chain connects TRBV7-3 to TRBJ2-7, with TRBD2 matching 9 bases. Germline V CDR1 and CDR2: SGHTA, FQGTGA. The CDR3 runs 15 residues. Trimming removed 2 bases from V and 4 bases from J; junction bases left unmatched: 6. CDR3 coding DNA: TGTGCCAGCAGCTTAGGGACTAGCAGAGTATACGAGCAGTACTTC. Encoded protein: CASSLGTSRVYEQYF.

J is TRBJ2-2 and V is TRBV5-1; TRBD2 aligns across 15 bases. The germline V gene has CDR1 SGHRS and CDR2 YFSETQ. With 0 bases clipped from V and 5 bases from J, the junction kept 8 bases outside the gene matches. There are 19 residues in the CDR3. The CDR3: CASSLEPSGLAGGTGELFF. CDR3 bases: TGCGCCAGCAGCTTGGAGCCCTCCGGACTAGCGGGAGGGACCGGGGAGCTGTTTTTT.

This clonotype appeared a few times. The genes are TRBV3-1 and TRBJ2-5; TRBD2 is a possible D gene (6 bases). The V end lost 4 bases, the J end lost 1 base, and 10 bases lay between the germline ends. Germline loops: CDR1 LGHDT, CDR2 YNNKEL (reference sequence). This CDR3 contains 14 residues. The CDR3 loop is CASSLWTTQETQYF. The CDR3 nucleotides read TGTGCCAGCAGCCTTTGGACTACCCAAGAGACCCAGTACTTC.

This chain connects TRBV10-3 to TRBJ2-1; no reliable D call. V was clipped by 0 bases and J by 0 bases, with 6 bases between them. The CDR3 length is 15 residues. From germline, CDR1 is ENHRY and CDR2 SYGVKD. CDR3 in amino acids: CAISESRSSYNEQFF. CDR3 sequence (DNA): TGTGCCATCAGTGAGTCGAGGAGCTCCTACAATGAGCAGTTCTTC.

This clonotype was picked up a small number of times. CDR3 nucleotides: TGCAGTGCTAGTGGCCCAGAGACCCAGTACTTC. Protein sequence: CSASGPETQYF. The chain couples TRBV20-1 to TRBJ2-5; D ambiguous. CDR3 length equals 11 residues. V was clipped by 3 bases and J by 4 bases, with 6 bases between them. The germline CDR1 and CDR2 sequences are DFQATT and SNEGSKA (reference sequence).

This clonotype has just a few counts. This chain links TRBV12-3 or TRBV12-4 with TRBJ2-3, with 7 bases that match TRBD2. The CDR3 is 15 amino acids. V was pared by 3 bases and J by 4 bases, with 7 bases of the junction left unmatched. The CDR3 is CASSFRGGSPDTQYF. CDR3 nucleotide sequence: TGTGCCAGCAGTTTTCGTGGCGGGAGCCCAGATACGCAGTATTTT.

This chain joins TRBV14 and TRBJ1-3; no clear D gene. This CDR3 has 13 amino acids. CDR1 is SGHDN, CDR2 FVKESK, per germline. V was cut by 4 bases and J by 4 bases, with 8 bases left in between. The CDR3 DNA follows: TGTGCCAGCAGCCCCGGGATCGGAAACACCATATATTTT. Protein: CASSPGIGNTIYF.

The rearrangement uses TRBV29-1 and TRBJ2-1; 9 bases are a match to TRBD1. The V segment lost 0 bases and the J segment 7 bases; nucleotides outside the gene matches: 7. Germline CDR1 reads SQVTM; CDR2 reads ANQGSEA. The CDR3 is 15 residues long. CDR3 DNA: TGCAGCGTTGAAGAAGGGACAGGGTATGGGAATGAGCAGTTCTTC. Translation: CSVEEGTGYGNEQFF.

This clonotype occurred a few times. The chain recombines TRBV7-9 with TRBJ2-1, with D possibly being TRBD2 (6 bases). CDR1 is SEHNR, CDR2 FQNEAQ, per germline (reference sequence). The CDR3 is 17 amino acids. V lost 5 bases and J 4 bases, leaving 21 bases between the germline ends. The DNA for the CDR3 is TGTGCCAGCAGCACGGTAGCCGGAGGGCCACGGTACAATGAGCAGTTCTTC. This encodes CASSTVAGGPRYNEQFF.

The V and J genes are TRBV7-2 and TRBJ2-7, with 10 bases that match TRBD2. The CDR3 spans 14 residues. The V and J ends lost 7 bases and 6 bases, in that order; junction bases with no gene match: 9. CDR1 and CDR2 from the germline V gene are SGHTA and FQGNSA. The CDR3 bases are TGTGCCAGCACCCCTAGCGGGGGTCTTTCCGAGCAGTACTTC. Its protein is CASTPSGGLSEQYF.

There are a few counts of this clonotype. The rearrangement links TRBV5-1 to TRBJ1-1; weak D call: TRBD1 (5 bases). Germline V gene sequence: CDR1 SGHRS, CDR2 YFSETQ. Trimming shortened V by 0 bases and J by 0 bases, and 9 bases separated the two germline ends. There are 15 residues in the CDR3. The CDR3 loop reads CASSLDPGVNTEAFF. The CDR3 nucleotides are TGCGCCAGCAGCTTGGATCCGGGGGTGAACACTGAAGCTTTCTTT.

This clonotype was observed a few times. The rearrangement uses TRBV10-3 and TRBJ2-3, with D tentatively TRBD2 (6 bases). V was trimmed by 0 bases and J by 3 bases, leaving 16 bases between them. From germline, CDR1 is ENHRY and CDR2 SYGVKD. The CDR3 totals 17 residues. DNA of the CDR3: TGTGCCATCAGTGAGTCCGTCCGGGACTCGGGGACAGATACGCAGTATTTT. This encodes CAISESVRDSGTDTQYF.

The chain recombines TRBV5-1 with TRBJ2-2, with TRBD2 identical over 11 bases. Germline V gene lookup returns CDR1 SGHRS and CDR2 YFSETQ. The CDR3 totals 16 residues. V dropped 3 bases and J dropped 5; count of bases not matched to a gene: 6. Here the CDR3 DNA reads TGCGCCAGCAGCTACCCGGGACTAGCGGATACCGGGGAGCTGTTTTTT. It yields the protein CASSYPGLADTGELFF.

This clonotype has a handful of counts. V is TRBV7-2 and J is TRBJ2-7, with TRBD2 identical over 8 bases. V shed 0 bases and J 3 bases; nucleotides not matched to a gene: 10. This CDR3 is 17 amino acids long. Germline lookup yields CDR1 SGHTA and CDR2 FQGNSA. CDR3 protein: CASSLAGVAGSFYEQYF. In DNA, the CDR3 is TGTGCCAGCAGCTTAGCGGGAGTAGCGGGAAGTTTCTACGAGCAGTACTTC.

This clonotype has only a few counts. The DNA for the CDR3 is TGTGCCACCAGTCTACAGGGAAATCAGCCCCAGCATTTT. It is translated as CATSLQGNQPQHF. The rearrangement joins TRBV24-1 to TRBJ1-5, with D possibly TRBD1 on 6 matching bases. This CDR3 spans 13 amino acids. CDR1 is KGHDR and CDR2 is SFDVKD in the germline V gene. The V end was cut by 6 bases, the J end by 4 bases, with 9 bases between.